Included here is one T cell receptor beta chain sequence, with context. The CDR3 has 14 amino acids. Looked up from germline, CDR1 is SGHDN and CDR2 is FVKESK. The J segment lost 6 bases and the V segment lost 3 bases, leaving 7 bases of the junction unmatched. The sample belongs to a study of blood T cell repertoires in COVID-19. For the study at large: The study drew acute and convalescent COVID-19 samples from the United States, Italy and Spain. The analysed material was cDNA or gDNA that came from T cells, B-cell-depleted T cells, or PBMCs.

Original analysis: Cell counts per sample came from amplifying reference gene primers. This table comes from immunoSEQ multiplex PCR, and its TCRdb copy is limited to in-frame clones, with some not included. The DNA gave D and trimming, while V, J and clone size come from that table. The sample comprises 200,000 to 250,000 clones, around 81% of which are singletons, and roughly 4.5% rests with the top ten. This receptor was obtained from a man in his thirties or forties with acute COVID-19. Sequencing input: PBMCs or T cells enriched from blood (not recorded which). J is TRBJ2-5 and V is TRBV14; 7 bases align to TRBD1. The CDR3 spells CASSQSTGRQTQYF. In nucleotides, the CDR3 is TGTGCCAGCAGCCAGTCGACAGGGCGGCAGACCCAGTACTTC.